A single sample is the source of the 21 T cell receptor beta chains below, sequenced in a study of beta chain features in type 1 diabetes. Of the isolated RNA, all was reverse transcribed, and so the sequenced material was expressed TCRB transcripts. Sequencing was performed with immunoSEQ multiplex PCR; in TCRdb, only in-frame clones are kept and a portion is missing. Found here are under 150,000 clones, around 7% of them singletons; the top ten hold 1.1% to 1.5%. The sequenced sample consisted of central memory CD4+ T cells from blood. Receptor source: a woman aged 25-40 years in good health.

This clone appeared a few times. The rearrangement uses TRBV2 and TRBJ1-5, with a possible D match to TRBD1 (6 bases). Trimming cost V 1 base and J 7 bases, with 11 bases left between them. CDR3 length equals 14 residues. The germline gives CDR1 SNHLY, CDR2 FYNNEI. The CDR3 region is CASSEEAQGQPQHF. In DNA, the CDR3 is TGTGCCAGCAGTGAAGAGGCGCAGGGGCAGCCCCAGCATTTT. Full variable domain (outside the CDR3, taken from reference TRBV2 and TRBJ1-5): EPEVTQTPSHQVTQMGQEVILRCVPISNHLYFYWYRQILGQKVEFLVSFYNNEISEKSEIFDDQFSVERPDGSNFTLKIRSTKLEDSAMYFCASSEEAQGQPQHFGDGTRLSIL.

The CDR3 DNA reads as TGTGCCAGCAGCCCCTCCGGGACAGGGAACACAGATACGCAGTATTTT. It translates to CASSPSGTGNTDTQYF. This chain joins TRBV7-3 and TRBJ2-3; 9 bases align to TRBD1. Unmatched junction bases numbered 8, after V lost 5 bases and J lost 2 bases. The CDR3 length is 16 residues. Germline V CDR1 and CDR2: SGHTA, FQGTGA.

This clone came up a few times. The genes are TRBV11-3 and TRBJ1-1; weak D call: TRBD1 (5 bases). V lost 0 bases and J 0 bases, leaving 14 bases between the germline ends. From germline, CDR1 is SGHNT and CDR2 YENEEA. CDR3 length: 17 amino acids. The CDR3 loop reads CASSLDQGRLMNTEAFF. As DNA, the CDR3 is TGTGCCAGCAGCTTAGATCAGGGCAGACTCATGAACACTGAAGCTTTCTTT.

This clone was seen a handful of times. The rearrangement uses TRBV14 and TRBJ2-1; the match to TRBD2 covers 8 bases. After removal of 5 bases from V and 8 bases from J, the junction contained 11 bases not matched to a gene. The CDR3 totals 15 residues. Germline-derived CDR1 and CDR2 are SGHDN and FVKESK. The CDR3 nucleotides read TGTGCCAGCAGCAAGTTAGCGGGAAGGCTGGATGAGCAGTTCTTC. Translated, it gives CASSKLAGRLDEQFF. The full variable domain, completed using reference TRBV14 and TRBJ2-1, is EAGVTQFPSHSVIEKGQTVTLRCDPISGHDNLYWYRRVMGKEIKFLLHFVKESKQDESGMPNNRFLAERTGGTYSTLKVQPAELEDSGVYFCASSKLAGRLDEQFFGPGTRLTVL.

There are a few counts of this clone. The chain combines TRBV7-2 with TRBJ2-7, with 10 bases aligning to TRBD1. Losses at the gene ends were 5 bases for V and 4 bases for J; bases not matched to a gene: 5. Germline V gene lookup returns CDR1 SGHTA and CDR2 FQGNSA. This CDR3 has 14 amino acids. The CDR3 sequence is CASSLTGGVYEQYF. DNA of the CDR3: TGTGCCAGCAGCCTGACAGGGGGCGTATACGAGCAGTACTTC. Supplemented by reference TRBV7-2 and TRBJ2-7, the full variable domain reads GAGVSQSPSNKVTEKGKDVELRCDPISGHTALYWYRQSLGQGLEFLIYFQGNSAPDKSGLPSDRFSAERTGGSVSTLTIQRTQQEDSAVYLCASSLTGGVYEQYFGPGTRLTVT.

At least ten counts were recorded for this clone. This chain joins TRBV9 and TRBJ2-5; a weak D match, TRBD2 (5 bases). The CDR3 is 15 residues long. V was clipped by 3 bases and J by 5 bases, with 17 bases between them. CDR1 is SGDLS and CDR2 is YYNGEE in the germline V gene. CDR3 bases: TGTGCCAGCAGCGCCCAGACATCGGGCGGGGAGACCCAGTACTTC. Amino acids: CASSAQTSGGETQYF.

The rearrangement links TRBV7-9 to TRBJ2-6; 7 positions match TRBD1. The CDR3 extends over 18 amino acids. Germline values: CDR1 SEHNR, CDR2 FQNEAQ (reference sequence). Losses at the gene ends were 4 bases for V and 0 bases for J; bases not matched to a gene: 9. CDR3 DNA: TGTGCCAGCAGCTACCTGACAGGGATAGACTCTGGGGCCAACGTCCTGACTTTC. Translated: CASSYLTGIDSGANVLTF.

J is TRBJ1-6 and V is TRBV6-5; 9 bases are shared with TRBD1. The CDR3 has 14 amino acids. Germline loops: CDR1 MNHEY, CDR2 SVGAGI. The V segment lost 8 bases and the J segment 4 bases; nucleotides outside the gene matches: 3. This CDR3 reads CASGQGRYNSPLHF. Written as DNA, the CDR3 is TGTGCCAGCGGACAGGGGCGATATAATTCACCCCTCCACTTT.

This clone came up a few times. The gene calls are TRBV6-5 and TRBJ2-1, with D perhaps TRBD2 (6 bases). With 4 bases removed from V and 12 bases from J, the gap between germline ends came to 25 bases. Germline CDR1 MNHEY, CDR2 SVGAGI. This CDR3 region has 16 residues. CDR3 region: CASSSAGGIGQRVQFF. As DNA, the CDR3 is TGTGCCAGCAGTTCCGCCGGCGGGATAGGGCAAAGAGTGCAGTTCTTC.

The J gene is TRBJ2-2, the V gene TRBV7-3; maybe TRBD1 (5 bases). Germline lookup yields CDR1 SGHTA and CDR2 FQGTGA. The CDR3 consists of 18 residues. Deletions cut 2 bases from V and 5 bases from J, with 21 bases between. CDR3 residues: CASSLLPASAGKTGELFF. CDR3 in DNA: TGTGCCAGCAGCTTACTCCCCGCAAGTGCAGGGAAAACCGGGGAGCTGTTTTTT. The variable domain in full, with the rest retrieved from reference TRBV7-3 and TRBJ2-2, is GAGVSQTPSNKVTEKGKYVELRCDPISGHTALYWYRQSLGQGPEFLIYFQGTGAADDSGLPNDRFFAVRPEGSVSTLKIQRTERGDSAVYLCASSLLPASAGKTGELFFGEGSRLTVL.

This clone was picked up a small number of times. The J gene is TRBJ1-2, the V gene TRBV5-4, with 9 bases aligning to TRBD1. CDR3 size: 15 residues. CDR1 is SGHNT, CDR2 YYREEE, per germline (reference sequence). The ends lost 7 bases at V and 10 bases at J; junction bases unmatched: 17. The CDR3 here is CASALRSGTGISYTF. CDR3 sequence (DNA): TGTGCCAGCGCCCTCAGGAGCGGGACAGGGATTTCCTACACCTTC. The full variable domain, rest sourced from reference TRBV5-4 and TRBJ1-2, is ETGVTQSPTHLIKTRGQQVTLRCSSQSGHNTVSWYQQALGQGPQFIFQYYREEENGRGNFPPRFSGLQFPNYSSELNVNALELDDSALYLCASALRSGTGISYTFGSGTRLTVV.

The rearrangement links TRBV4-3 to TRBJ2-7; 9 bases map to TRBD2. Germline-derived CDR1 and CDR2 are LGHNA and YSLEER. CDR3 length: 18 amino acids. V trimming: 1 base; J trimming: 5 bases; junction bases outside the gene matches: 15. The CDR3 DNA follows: TGCGCCAGCAGCCAAGGGGTAGGAGCGGGAGGACGGTGGGACGAGCAGTACTTC. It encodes CASSQGVGAGGRWDEQYF.

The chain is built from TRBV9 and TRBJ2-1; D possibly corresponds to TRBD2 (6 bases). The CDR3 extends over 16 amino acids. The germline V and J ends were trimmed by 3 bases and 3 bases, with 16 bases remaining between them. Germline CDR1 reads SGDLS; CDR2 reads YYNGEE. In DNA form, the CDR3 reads TGTGCCAGCAGCGCAAGGGGACTCTACCTCTACAATGAGCAGTTCTTC. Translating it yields CASSARGLYLYNEQFF.

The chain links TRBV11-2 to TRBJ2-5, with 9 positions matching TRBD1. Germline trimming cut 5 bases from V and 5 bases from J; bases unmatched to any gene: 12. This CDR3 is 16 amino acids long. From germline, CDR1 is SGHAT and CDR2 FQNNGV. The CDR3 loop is CASSDRDRVVLETQYF. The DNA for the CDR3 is TGTGCCAGCAGCGACCGGGACAGGGTTGTGTTGGAGACCCAGTACTTC.

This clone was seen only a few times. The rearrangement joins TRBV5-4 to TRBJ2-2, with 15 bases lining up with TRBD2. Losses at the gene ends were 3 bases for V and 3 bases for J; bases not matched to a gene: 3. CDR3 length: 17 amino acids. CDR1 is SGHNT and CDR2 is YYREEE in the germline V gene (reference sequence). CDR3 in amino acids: CASSSRTSGRDTGELFF. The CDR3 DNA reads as TGTGCCAGCAGCTCACGGACTAGCGGGAGGGACACCGGGGAGCTGTTTTTT.

CDR3 residues: CASTVSGGYEAFF. The CDR3 coding sequence is TGTGCCAGCACAGTCTCCGGGGGATATGAAGCTTTCTTT. The rearrangement joins TRBV28 to TRBJ1-1; D is perhaps TRBD1 (5 bases). The V and J ends lost 7 bases and 7 bases respectively, with 16 bases between them. Germline V gives CDR1 MDHEN, CDR2 SYDVKM. This CDR3 comprises 13 residues.

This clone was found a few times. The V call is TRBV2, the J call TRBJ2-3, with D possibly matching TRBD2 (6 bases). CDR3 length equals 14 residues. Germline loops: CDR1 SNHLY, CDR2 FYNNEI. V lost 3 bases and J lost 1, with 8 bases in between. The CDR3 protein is CASSETGGTDTQYF. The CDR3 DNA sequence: TGTGCCAGCAGTGAGACGGGGGGCACAGATACGCAGTATTTT.

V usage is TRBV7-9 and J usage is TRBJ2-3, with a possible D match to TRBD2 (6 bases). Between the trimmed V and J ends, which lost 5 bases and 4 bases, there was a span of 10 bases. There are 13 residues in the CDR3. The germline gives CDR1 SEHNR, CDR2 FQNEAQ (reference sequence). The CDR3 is CASSMTRSDTQYF. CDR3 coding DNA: TGTGCCAGCAGCATGACTAGGTCAGATACGCAGTATTTT.

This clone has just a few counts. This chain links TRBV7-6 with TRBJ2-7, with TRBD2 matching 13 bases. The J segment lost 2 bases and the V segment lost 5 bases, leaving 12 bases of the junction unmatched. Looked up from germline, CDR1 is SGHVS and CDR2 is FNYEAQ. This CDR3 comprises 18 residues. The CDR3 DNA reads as TGTGCCAGCAGCCCACGACTAGCGGGAGGTACCGGTCCCTACGAGCAGTACTTC. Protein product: CASSPRLAGGTGPYEQYF.

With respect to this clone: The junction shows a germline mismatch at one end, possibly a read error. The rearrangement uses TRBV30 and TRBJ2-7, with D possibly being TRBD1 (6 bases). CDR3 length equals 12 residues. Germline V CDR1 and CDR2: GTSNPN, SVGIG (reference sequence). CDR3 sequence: CAWSPRSGAPNF. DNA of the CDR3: TGTGCCTGGAGTCCAAGATCAGGGGCGCCTAACTTC.

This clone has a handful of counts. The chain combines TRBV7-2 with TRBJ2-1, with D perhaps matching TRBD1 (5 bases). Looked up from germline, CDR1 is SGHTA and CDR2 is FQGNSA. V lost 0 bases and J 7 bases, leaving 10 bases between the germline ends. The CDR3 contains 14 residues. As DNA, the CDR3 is TGTGCCAGCAGCTTAGCTTATAGGGGTAATGAGCAGTTCTTC. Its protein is CASSLAYRGNEQFF.